Listed below are T cell receptor beta chains from one sample, sequenced in a study of T cells in Graves' hyperthyroidism and ophthalmopathy. TCRdb re-analysed the multiplex PCR reads in MiXCR, keeping a single row per CDR3 protein. The sample lists over 300,000 distinct CDR3 sequences, about 15% seen once, with 9.5% to 12% in the top ten. The sequenced sample was blood. These receptors were obtained from a woman aged 55-69 years with Graves' hyperthyroidism. CDR3s include the opening cysteine and the closing phenylalanine or tryptophan. The D gene is left open where the match is weak. Part of the rows lack a size; the others show once, few, many or a class for expanded clones.

.,TRBV5-8,TRBJ1-2,12,many,TGTGCCAGCAGCTCTGGGGGATATGGCTACACCTTC,CASSSGGYGYTF
.,TRBV29-1,TRBJ2-1,13,many,TGCAGCGTTGCCCTCCAGTCAGAGAATGAGCAGTTCTTC,CSVALQSENEQFF
.,TRBV5-4,TRBJ1-1,12,.,TGTGCCAGCAGCTCCGGACCGAGTGAAGCTTTCTTT,CASSSGPSEAFF
.,TRBV11-2,TRBJ2-6,16,once,TGTGCCAGCAGCAGGGTGTCACCTTCGGGGGCCAACGTCCTGACTTTC,CASSRVSPSGANVLTF
TRBD2,TRBV6-5,TRBJ2-1,16,.,TGTGCCAGCAGTTACTCGACTAGCGGATATTACAATGAGCAGTTCTTC,CASSYSTSGYYNEQFF
TRBD2,TRBV27,TRBJ2-7,20,.,TGTGCCAGCAGTTCCCCGACCCTGACGTCTAGCGGGAGGGGGTCCTACGAGCAGTACTTC,CASSSPTLTSSGRGSYEQYF
TRBD2,TRBV6-6,TRBJ2-5,18,.,TGTGCCAGCAGTTACTCGGGGACTAGCGGGAGGAACCAAGAGACCCAGTACTTC,CASSYSGTSGRNQETQYF
TRBD1,TRBV12-3/TRBV12-4,TRBJ1-2,14,.,TGTGCCAGCAGTTCCAGGGGGCGCAGCTATGGCTACACCTTC,CASSSRGRSYGYTF
.,TRBV29-1,TRBJ1-1,11,many,TGCAGCGTTGTTCGTGACACTGAAGCTTTCTTT,CSVVRDTEAFF
.,TRBV12-3/TRBV12-4,TRBJ1-3,11,few,TGTGCCAGCAGTCCCTTGGGGCCCATATATTTT,CASSPLGPIYF
.,TRBV2,TRBJ1-1,13,many,TGTGCCAGCAGGGGCCTGAGGAACACTGAAGCTTTCTTT,CASRGLRNTEAFF
.,TRBV7-9,TRBJ1-3,11,few,TGTGCCAGCTCTTACTCCGACACCATATATTTT,CASSYSDTIYF
TRBD1,TRBV6-1,TRBJ1-1,15,many,TGTGCCAGCAGTTTCGGACAGGGGGTTAACACTGAAGCTTTCTTT,CASSFGQGVNTEAFF
TRBD2,TRBV12-3/TRBV12-4,TRBJ2-3,18,many,TGTGCCAGCAGTCACACTGGACTAGCGGGAGAAGGTATGGATACGCAGTATTTT,CASSHTGLAGEGMDTQYF
.,TRBV2,TRBJ1-1,15,many,TGTGCCAGCAGTTACCTGGCGGACCTGAACACTGAAGCTTTCTTT,CASSYLADLNTEAFF
.,TRBV12-3/TRBV12-4,TRBJ1-5,13,many,TGTGCCAGCAGTTTTAGGGCCAATCAGCCCCAGCATTTT,CASSFRANQPQHF
.,TRBV24-1,TRBJ2-3,13,few,TGTGCCACCAGTGATTTGTCCCCCGATACGCAGTATTTT,CATSDLSPDTQYF
TRBD1,TRBV7-2,TRBJ2-2,15,.,TGTGCCAGCAGCCCTGACAGGGTGAACACCGGGGAGCTGTTTTTT,CASSPDRVNTGELFF
TRBD1,TRBV18,TRBJ1-1,17,many,TGTGCCAGCTCACCTGGGGCCGGGACAGGGAGAGACACTGAAGCTTTCTTT,CASSPGAGTGRDTEAFF
TRBD2,TRBV3-1,TRBJ2-7,15,many,TGTGCCAGCAGGCAGTTTCTAGCGGGAGATGGCGAGCAGTACTTC,CASRQFLAGDGEQYF
.,TRBV20-1,TRBJ1-1,11,.,TGCAGTGCTGCAAGACCCGGGTGGGCTTTCTTT,CSAARPGWAFF
TRBD2,TRBV19,TRBJ2-7,16,.,TGTGCCAGTAGTGCCCCTAGCGGGAGACGGGCCTACGAGCAGTACTTC,CASSAPSGRRAYEQYF
.,TRBV20-1,TRBJ1-3,14,many,TGCAGTGCTAAGTCATTAGGAGGTCTAAACACCATATATTTT,CSAKSLGGLNTIYF
TRBD1,TRBV20-1,TRBJ1-2,12,many,TGCAGTGCTCACGGACAGGGTGATGGCTACACCTTC,CSAHGQGDGYTF
.,TRBV12-3/TRBV12-4,TRBJ1-1,12,many,TGTGCCAGCAGTTTTGTAAACACTGAAGCTTTCTTT,CASSFVNTEAFF
.,TRBV28,TRBJ1-2,10,.,TGTGCCAGCAGCCGGGATGGCTACACCTTC,CASSRDGYTF
TRBD2,TRBV7-9,TRBJ2-3,17,many,TGTGCCAGCAGCCTCGGGACTAGCGGGACTGACCTGGATACGCAGTATTTT,CASSLGTSGTDLDTQYF
.,TRBV29-1,TRBJ2-3,13,many,TGCAGCGTTGAGGGCGGAATCACAGATACGCAGTATTTT,CSVEGGITDTQYF
TRBD2,TRBV2,TRBJ2-1,14,few,TGTGCCAGCAGCTTAGCGGGATGGCCTCGGGGGCAGTTCTTC,CASSLAGWPRGQFF
.,TRBV9,TRBJ1-2,15,few,TGTGCCAGCAGCTCCCGGGACGGATATAACTATGGCTACACCTTC,CASSSRDGYNYGYTF
.,TRBV2,TRBJ2-7,11,many,TGTGCCAGCAGTTCTCTGACCGAGCAGTACTTC,CASSSLTEQYF
.,TRBV28,TRBJ2-1,17,many,TGTGCCAGCAGTCCTACTAGCCCCCAGAGGTCCTACAATGAGCAGTTCTTC,CASSPTSPQRSYNEQFF
TRBD1,TRBV5-4,TRBJ1-4,16,few,TGTGCCAGCAGTCGGACAGGGGAGACAACTAATGAAAAACTGTTTTTT,CASSRTGETTNEKLFF